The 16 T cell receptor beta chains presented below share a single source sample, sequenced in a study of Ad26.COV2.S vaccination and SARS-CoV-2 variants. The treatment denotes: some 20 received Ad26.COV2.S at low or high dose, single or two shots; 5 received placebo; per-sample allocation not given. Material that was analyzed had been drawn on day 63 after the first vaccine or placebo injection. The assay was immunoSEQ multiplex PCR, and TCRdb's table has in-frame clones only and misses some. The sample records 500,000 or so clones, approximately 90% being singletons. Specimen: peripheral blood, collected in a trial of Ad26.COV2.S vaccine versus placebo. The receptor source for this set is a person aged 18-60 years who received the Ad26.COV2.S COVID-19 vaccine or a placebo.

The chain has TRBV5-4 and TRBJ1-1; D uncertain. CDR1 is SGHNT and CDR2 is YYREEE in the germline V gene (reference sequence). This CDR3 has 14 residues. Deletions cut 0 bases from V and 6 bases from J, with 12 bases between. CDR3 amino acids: CASSLEISAAEAFF. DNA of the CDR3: TGTGCCAGCAGCTTGGAAATCTCCGCCGCTGAAGCTTTCTTT.

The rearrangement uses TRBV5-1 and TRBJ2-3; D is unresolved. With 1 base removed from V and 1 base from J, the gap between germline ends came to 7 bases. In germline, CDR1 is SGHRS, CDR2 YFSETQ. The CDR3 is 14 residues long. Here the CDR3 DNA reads TGCGCCAGCAGCTTGTTAGCAGGCACAGATACGCAGTATTTT. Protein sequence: CASSLLAGTDTQYF.

CDR3 region: CASSQVSSQGNEQFF. The CDR3 bases are TGTGCCAGCAGCCAAGTCTCTAGCCAGGGCAATGAGCAGTTCTTC. The rearrangement links TRBV4-2 to TRBJ2-1, with D perhaps matching TRBD1 or TRBD2 (5 bases each). Germline V lookup: CDR1 LGHNA, CDR2 YNFKEQ. V was trimmed by 1 base and J by 6 bases, leaving 13 bases between them. The CDR3 totals 15 residues.

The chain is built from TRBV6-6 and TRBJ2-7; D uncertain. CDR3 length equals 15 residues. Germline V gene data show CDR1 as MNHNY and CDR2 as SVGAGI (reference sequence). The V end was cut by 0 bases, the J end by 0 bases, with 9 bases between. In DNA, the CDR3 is TGTGCCAGCAGTTACTCGGCAGGTAGCTCCTACGAGCAGTACTTC. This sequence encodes CASSYSAGSSYEQYF.

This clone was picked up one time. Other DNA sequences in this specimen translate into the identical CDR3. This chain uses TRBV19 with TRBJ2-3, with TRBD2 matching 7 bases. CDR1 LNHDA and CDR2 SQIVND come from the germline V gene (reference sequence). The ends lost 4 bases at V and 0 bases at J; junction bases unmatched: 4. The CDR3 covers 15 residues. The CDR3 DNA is TGTGCCAGTAGTACCAGCGGGACTAGCACAGATACGCAGTATTTT. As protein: CASSTSGTSTDTQYF.

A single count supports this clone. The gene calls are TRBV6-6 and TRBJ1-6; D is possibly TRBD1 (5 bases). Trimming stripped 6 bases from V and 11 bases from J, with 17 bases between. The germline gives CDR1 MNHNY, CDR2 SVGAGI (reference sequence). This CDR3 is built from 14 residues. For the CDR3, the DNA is TGTGCCAGCAGCCAGGGAGGAAAGGAGGCACCCCTCCACTTT. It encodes CASSQGGKEAPLHF.

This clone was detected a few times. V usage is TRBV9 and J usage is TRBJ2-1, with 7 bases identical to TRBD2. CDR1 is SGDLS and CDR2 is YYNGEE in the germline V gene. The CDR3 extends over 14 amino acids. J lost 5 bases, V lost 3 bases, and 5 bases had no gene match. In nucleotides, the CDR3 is TGTGCCAGCAGCGGTAGCGGGTCTGACAATGAGCAGTTCTTC. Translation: CASSGSGSDNEQFF.

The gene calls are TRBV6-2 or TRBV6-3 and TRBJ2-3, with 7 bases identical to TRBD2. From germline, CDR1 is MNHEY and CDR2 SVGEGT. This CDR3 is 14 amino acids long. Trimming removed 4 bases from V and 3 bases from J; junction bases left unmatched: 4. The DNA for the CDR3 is TGTGCCAGCAGTTTCCTAGCGGAAACAGATACGCAGTATTTT. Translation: CASSFLAETDTQYF.

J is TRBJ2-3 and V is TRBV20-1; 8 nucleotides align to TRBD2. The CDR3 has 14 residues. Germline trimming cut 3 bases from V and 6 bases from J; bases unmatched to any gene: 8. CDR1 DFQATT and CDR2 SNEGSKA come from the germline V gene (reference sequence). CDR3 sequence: CSASEVLAGDTQYF. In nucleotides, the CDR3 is TGCAGTGCTAGTGAGGTTCTAGCGGGTGATACGCAGTATTTT.

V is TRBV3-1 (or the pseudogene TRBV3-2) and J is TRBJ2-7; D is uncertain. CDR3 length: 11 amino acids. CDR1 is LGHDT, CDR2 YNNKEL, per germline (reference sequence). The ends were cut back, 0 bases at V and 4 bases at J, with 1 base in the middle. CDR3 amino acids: CASSQEYEQYF. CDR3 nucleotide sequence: TGTGCCAGCAGCCAAGAGTACGAGCAGTACTTC.

CDR3 DNA sequence: TGTGCCAGCAGGGATGTCACTGAAGCTTTCTTT. Its translation: CASRDVTEAFF. The chain employs TRBV7-8 and TRBJ1-1; D is ambiguous. V dropped 6 bases and J dropped 4 bases, with 6 bases sitting between them. The CDR3 totals 11 residues. Germline-derived CDR1 and CDR2 are SGHVS and FQNEAQ.

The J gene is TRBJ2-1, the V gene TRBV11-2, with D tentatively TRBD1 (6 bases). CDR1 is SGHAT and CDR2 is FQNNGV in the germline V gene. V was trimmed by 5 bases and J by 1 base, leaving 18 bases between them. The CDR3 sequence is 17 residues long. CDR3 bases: TGTGCCAGCAGCCCCGAACCAGGGGCCCTTTCCTACAATGAGCAGTTCTTC. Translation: CASSPEPGALSYNEQFF. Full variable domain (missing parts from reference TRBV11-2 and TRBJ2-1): EAGVAQSPRYKIIEKRQSVAFWCNPISGHATLYWYQQILGQGPKLLIQFQNNGVVDDSQLPKDRFSAERLKGVDSTLKIQPAKLEDSAVYLCASSPEPGALSYNEQFFGPGTRLTVL.

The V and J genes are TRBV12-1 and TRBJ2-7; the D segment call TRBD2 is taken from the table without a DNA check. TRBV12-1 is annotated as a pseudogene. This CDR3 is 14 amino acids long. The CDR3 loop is CASSFGLEPLEQYF. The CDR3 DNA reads TGTGCCAGCAGCTTTGGACTAGAACCCCTCGAGCAGTACTTC.

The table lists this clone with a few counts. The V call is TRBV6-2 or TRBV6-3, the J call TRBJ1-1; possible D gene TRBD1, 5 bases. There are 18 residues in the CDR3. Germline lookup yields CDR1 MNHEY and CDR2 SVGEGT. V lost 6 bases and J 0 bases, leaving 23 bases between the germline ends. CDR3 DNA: TGTGCCAGCAGCAAGGGCGGGGCCCAAGCCTTCATGAACACTGAAGCTTTCTTT. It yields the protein CASSKGGAQAFMNTEAFF.

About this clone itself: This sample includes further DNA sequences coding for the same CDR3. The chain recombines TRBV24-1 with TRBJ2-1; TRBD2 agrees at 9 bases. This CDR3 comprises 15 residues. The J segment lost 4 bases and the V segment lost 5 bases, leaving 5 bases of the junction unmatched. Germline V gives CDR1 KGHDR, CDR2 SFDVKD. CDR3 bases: TGTGCCACCAGTGCAAGTCTAGCGGGGTACAATGAGCAGTTCTTC. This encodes CATSASLAGYNEQFF.

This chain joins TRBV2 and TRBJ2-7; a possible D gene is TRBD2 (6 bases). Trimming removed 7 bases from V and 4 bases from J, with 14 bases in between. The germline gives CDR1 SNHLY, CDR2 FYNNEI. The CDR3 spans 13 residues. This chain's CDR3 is CASNRDSLYEQYF. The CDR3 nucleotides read TGTGCCAGCAACCGGGACTCACTTTACGAGCAGTACTTC. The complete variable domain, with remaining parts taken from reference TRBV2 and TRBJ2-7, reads EPEVTQTPSHQVTQMGQEVILRCVPISNHLYFYWYRQILGQKVEFLVSFYNNEISEKSEIFDDQFSVERPDGSNFTLKIRSTKLEDSAMYFCASNRDSLYEQYFGPGTRLTVT.